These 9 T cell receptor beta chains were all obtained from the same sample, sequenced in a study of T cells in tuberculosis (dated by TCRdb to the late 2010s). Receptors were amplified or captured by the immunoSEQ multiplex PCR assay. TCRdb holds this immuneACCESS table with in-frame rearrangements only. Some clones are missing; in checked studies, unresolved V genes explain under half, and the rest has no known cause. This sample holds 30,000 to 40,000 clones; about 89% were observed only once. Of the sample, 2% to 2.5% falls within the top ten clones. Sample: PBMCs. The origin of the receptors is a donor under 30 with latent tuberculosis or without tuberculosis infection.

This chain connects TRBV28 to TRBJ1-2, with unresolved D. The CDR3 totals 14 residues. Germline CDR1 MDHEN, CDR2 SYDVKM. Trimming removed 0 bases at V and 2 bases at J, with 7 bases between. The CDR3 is CASSLWAANYGYTF. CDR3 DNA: TGTGCCAGCAGTTTATGGGCAGCGAACTATGGCTACACCTTC.

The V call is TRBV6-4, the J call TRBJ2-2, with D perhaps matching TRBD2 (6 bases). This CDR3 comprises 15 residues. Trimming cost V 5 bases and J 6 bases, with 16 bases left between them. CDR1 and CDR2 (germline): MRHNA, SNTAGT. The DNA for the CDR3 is TGTGCCAGCAGTCCACTAGCAGGAGGTCCCGGGGAGCTGTTTTTT. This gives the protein CASSPLAGGPGELFF.

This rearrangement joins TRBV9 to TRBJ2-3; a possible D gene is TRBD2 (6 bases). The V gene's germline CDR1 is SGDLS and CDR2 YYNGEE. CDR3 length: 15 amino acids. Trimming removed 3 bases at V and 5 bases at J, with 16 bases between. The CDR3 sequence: CASSEGSGGVDTQYF. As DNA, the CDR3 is TGTGCCAGCAGCGAGGGATCCGGAGGGGTAGATACGCAGTATTTT.

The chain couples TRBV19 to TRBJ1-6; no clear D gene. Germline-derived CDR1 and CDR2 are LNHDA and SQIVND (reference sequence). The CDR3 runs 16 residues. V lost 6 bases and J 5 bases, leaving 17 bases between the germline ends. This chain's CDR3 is CASSLIAAGNNSPLHF. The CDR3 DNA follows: TGTGCCAGTAGCCTAATAGCGGCTGGAAATAATTCACCCCTCCACTTT.

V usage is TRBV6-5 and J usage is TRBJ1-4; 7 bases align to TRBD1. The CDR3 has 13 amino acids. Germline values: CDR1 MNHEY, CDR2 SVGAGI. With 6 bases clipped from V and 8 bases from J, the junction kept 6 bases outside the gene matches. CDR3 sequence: CASRLRGGEKLFF. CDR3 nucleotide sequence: TGTGCCAGCAGACTGAGAGGGGGCGAAAAACTGTTTTTT.

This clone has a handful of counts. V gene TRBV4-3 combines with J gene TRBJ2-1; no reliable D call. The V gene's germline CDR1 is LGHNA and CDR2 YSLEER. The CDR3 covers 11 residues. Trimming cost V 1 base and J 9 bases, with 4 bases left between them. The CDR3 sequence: CASSQGGEQFF. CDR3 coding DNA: TGCGCCAGCAGCCAAGGAGGTGAGCAGTTCTTC.

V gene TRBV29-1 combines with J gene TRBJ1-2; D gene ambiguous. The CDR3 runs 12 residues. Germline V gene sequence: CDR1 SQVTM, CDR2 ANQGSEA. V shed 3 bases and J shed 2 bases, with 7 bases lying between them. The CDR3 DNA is TGCAGCGTTGAGACTTCCAACTATGGCTACACCTTC. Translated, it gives CSVETSNYGYTF.

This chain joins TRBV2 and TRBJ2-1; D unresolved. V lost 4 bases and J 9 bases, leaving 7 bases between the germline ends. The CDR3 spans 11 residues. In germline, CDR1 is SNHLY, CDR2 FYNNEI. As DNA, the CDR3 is TGTGCCAGCAGTGGTGGGCCTGAGCAGTTCTTC. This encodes CASSGGPEQFF.

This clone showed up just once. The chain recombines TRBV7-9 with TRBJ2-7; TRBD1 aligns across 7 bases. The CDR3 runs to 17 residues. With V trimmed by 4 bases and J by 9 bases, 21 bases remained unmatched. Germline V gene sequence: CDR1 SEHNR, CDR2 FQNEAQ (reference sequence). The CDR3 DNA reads TGTGCCAGCAGCTCCCCTTATACGAGACAGGGCCCCAGGAGGCAGTACTTC. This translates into CASSSPYTRQGPRRQYF.